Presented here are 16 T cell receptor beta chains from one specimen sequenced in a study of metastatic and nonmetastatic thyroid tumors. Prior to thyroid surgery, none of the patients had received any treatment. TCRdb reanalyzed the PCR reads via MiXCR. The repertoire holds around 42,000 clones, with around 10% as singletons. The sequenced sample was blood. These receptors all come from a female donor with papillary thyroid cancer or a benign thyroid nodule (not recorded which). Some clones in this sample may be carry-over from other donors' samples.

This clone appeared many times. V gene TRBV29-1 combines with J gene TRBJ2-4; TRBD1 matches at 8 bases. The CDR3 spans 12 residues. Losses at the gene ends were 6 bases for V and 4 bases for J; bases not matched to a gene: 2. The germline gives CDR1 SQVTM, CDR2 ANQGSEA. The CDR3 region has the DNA TGCAGCGTCCGGACAGGGAAAAACATTCAGTACTTC. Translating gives CSVRTGKNIQYF. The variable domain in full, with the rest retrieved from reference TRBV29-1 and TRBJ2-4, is SAVISQKPSRDICQRGTSLTIQCQVDSQVTMMFWYRQQPGQSLTLIATANQGSEATYESGFVIDKFPISRPNLTFSTLTVSNMSPEDSSIYLCSVRTGKNIQYFGAGTRLSVL.

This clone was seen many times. CDR3 coding DNA: TGTGCCAGCAGTGAATCCGGGACAGGGGCCTACTACGAGCAGTACTTC. This encodes CASSESGTGAYYEQYF. The chain recombines TRBV6-1 with TRBJ2-7; 10 positions match TRBD1. The germline gives CDR1 MNHNS, CDR2 SASEGT. The CDR3 length is 16 residues. J lost 3 bases, V lost 2 bases, and 7 bases had no gene match.

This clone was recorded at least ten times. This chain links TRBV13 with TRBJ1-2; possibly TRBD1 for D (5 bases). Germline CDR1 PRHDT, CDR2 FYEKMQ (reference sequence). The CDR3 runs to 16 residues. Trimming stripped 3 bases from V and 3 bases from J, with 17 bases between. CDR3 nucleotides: TGTGCCAGCAGCTTTAGGGGACGCGAGGTCTACTATGGCTACACCTTC. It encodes CASSFRGREVYYGYTF.

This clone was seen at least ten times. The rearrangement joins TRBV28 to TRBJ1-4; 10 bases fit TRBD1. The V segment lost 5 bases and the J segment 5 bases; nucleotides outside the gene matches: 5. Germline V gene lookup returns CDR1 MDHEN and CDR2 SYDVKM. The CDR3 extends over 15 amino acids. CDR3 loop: CASSTGQGPNEKLFF. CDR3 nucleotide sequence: TGTGCCAGCAGTACGGGACAGGGGCCGAATGAAAAACTGTTTTTT.

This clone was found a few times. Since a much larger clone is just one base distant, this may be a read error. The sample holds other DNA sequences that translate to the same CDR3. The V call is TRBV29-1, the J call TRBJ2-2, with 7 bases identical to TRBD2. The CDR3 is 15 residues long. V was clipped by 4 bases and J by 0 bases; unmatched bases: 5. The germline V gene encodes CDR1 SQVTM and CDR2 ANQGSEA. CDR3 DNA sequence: TGCAGCGTTGTGGCGGGACTAACGAACACCGGGGAGCTGTTTTTT. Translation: CSVVAGLTNTGELFF.

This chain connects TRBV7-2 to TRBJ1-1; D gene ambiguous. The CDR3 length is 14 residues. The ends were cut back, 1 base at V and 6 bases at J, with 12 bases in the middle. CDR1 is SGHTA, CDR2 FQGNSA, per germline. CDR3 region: CASSLGAGGAEAFF. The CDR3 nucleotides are TGTGCCAGCAGCTTAGGGGCTGGAGGTGCTGAAGCTTTCTTT.

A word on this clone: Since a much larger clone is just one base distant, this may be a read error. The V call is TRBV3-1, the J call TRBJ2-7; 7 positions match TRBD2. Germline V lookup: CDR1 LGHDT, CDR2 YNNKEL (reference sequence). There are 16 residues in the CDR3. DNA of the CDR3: TGCGCCAGCAGCCAAGGCCCTTGGACTAGCTCCTACGAGCAGTACTTC. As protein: CASSQGPWTSSYEQYF.

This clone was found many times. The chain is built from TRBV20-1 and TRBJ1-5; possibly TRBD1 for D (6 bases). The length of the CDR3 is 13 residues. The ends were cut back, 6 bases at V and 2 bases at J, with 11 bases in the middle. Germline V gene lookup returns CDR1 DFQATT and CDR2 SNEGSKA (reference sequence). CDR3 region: CSAAPGGNQPQHF. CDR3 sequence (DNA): TGCAGTGCCGCGCCAGGGGGCAATCAGCCCCAGCATTTT.

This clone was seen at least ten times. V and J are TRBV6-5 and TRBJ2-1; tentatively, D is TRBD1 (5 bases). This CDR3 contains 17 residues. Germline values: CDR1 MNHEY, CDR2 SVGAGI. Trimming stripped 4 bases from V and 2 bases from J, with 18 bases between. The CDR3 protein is CASSSGIGIGTYNEQFF. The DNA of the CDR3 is TGTGCCAGCAGTTCAGGGATTGGGATCGGTACCTACAATGAGCAGTTCTTC.

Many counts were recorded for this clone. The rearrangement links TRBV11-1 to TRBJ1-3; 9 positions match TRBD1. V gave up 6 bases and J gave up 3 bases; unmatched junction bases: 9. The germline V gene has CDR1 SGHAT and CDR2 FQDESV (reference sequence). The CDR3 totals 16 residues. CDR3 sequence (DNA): TGTGCCAGCAGTCGTTACAGGGGGCTAGGTGGAAACACCATATATTTT. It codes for CASSRYRGLGGNTIYF.

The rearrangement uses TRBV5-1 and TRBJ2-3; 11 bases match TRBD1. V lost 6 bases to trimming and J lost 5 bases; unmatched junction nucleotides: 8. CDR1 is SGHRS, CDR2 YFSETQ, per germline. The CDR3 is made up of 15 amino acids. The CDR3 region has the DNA TGCGCCAGCAACGCCGGGACAGGGGGTGAAGATACGCAGTATTTT. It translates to CASNAGTGGEDTQYF.

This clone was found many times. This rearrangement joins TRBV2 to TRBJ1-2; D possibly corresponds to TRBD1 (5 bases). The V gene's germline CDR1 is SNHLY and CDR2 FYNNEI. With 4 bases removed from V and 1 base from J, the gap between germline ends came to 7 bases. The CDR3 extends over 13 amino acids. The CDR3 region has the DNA TGTGCCAGCAGTGGGGACGGTAACTATGGCTACACCTTC. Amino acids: CASSGDGNYGYTF.

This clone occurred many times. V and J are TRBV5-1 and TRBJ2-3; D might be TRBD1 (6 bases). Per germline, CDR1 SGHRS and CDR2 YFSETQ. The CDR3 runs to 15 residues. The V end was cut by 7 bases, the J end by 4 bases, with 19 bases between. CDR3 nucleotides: TGCGCCAGCTCTATACAGCAGGGGCGCGCAGATACGCAGTATTTT. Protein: CASSIQQGRADTQYF.

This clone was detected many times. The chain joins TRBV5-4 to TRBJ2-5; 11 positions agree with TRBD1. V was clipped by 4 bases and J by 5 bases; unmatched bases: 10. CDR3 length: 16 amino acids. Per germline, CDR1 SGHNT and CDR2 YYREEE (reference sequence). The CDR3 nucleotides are TGTGCCAGCAGCAGTCAACCGGGACAGGGGGAGGAGACCCAGTACTTC. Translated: CASSSQPGQGEETQYF.

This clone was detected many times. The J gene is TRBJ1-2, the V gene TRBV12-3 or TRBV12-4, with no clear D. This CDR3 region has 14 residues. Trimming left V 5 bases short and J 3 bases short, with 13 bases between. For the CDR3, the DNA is TGTGCCAGCAGTCAGGCCATCCACCACTATGGCTACACCTTC. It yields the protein CASSQAIHHYGYTF.

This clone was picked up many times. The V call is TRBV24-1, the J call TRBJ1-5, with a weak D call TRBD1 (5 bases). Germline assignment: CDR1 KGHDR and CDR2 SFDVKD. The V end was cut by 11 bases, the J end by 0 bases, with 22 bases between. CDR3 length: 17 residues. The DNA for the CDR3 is TGTGCCAGCGGAACTCCTATGGACACCTCTAGCAATCAGCCCCAGCATTTT. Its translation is CASGTPMDTSSNQPQHF.